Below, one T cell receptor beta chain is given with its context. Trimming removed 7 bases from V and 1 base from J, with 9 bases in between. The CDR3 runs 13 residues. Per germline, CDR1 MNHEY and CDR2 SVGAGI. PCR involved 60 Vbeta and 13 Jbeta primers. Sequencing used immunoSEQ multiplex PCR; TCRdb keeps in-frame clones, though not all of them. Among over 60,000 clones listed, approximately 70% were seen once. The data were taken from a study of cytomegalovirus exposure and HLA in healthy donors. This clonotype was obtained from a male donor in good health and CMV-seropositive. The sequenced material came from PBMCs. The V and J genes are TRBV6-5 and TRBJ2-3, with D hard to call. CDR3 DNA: TGTGCCAGCACATCCCCAGGCACAGATACGCAGTATTTT. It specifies CASTSPGTDTQYF.